Below, one TCR beta chain is given with its context. The entry originates in a study of blood T cell repertoires in COVID-19. Across the whole study: The United States, Italy and Spain supplied acute and convalescent COVID-19 samples. In each case, the material was cDNA or gDNA derived from T cells, B-cell-depleted T cells, or PBMCs.

Trimming pared 8 bases from V and 6 bases from J, leaving 16 bases between. This CDR3 spans 13 amino acids. Germline lookup yields CDR1 WSHSY and CDR2 SAAADI. Seattle patients were enrolled during active infection and followed longitudinally. Original analysis: By means of reference gene primer amplification, nucleated cell counts were estimated. Using immunoSEQ multiplex PCR, the repertoire was profiled, and TCRdb retains in-frame clones only, with some absent. Clone size and V and J calls were adopted from that table, with D and trimming inferred from the DNA. The sample holds hundreds of thousands of clones, approximately 89% seen once.

The chain carries TRBV10-2 and TRBJ1-2; perhaps TRBD1 as D (5 bases). The sample was peripheral blood. This TCR derives from a woman aged 45-65 years with COVID-19, enrolled during active disease. The CDR3 is CASDGFGGNGYTF. The CDR3, as DNA: TGCGCCAGCGACGGATTTGGGGGGAATGGCTACACCTTC.